Included here is one T cell receptor (beta chain) sequence, with context. The target antigen is unknown. The CDR3 is 16 amino acids. These data come from a study of OX40 agonist ivuxolimab in advanced cancers. Turning to the study itself: Partial responses occurred in three patients (one hepatocellular carcinoma, two cutaneous melanoma). Whole-study results and caveats: The CD4+ and CD8+ T cells in the blood had expanded clonally by week 6 at 0.1 to 3.0 mg/kg. Expanded peripheral T cells had an undetermined antigen specificity. CD8+ T cells were the subset that, on average, had more expanded clones than CD4+.

Libraries were prepared by immunoSEQ multiplex PCR; TCRdb keeps only in-frame clonotypes and omits some of them. The top ten hold roughly 2% of the sample, which has about 71,000 clones, about nine tenths seen once. This clonotype originated in an adult with an advanced solid tumor such as melanoma, head and neck, liver or kidney cancer. The sample consisted of CD4+ or CD8+ T cells sorted from blood, taken in a trial of the OX40 agonist ivuxolimab. This sequence joins TRBV21-1 and TRBJ1-2. TRBV21-1 is marked as a pseudogene. For the CDR3, the DNA is TGTGCCAGCAGCAAAGTAAGGAGAGAGGCCTCCTATGGCTACACCTTC. It codes for CASSKVRREASYGYTF.